The T cell receptor (beta chain) described here comes from a study of immune cell composition in non-small cell lung cancer. Study in general: Tumours were mainly lung adenocarcinoma or squamous cell carcinoma. Overall study results and limits: Dominant in vivo tumour-associated clones were not shown to share tumour-reactive sequences. Tumour-associated clones >0.5% occurred in roughly 30% of adenocarcinomas, approximately 74% of squamous.

Normal lung sampling was at least 3 cm from the tumour, as distant as possible. Worth noting for this clone: Its cognate antigen is unknown.

This CDR3 is built from 15 residues. Germline CDR1 and CDR2: MDHEN and SYDVKM. The V gene end was trimmed by 7 bases and the J gene end by 7 bases; junction bases not matched to a gene: 8. Method: immunoSEQ multiplex PCR; TCRdb's copy keeps in-frame clones and lacks some. The repertoire holds some 6,000 clones, with over 55% as singletons. The rearrangement joins TRBV28 to TRBJ1-6, with 9 positions matching TRBD1. The specimen was non-adjacent lung tissue. This TCR was recovered from a human donor with non-small cell lung cancer. CDR3 bases: TGTGCCAGCACCATGACAGGGGGTAGGAATTCACCCCTCCACTTT. It yields the protein CASTMTGGRNSPLHF.